Listed below are T cell receptor beta chains from one sample, sequenced in a study of blood T cell dynamics during melanoma immunotherapy. Data came from immunoSEQ multiplex PCR; TCRdb stores just in-frame clones and leaves some out. The profile shows about 14,000 clones, roughly 88% of them singletons. Source: blood, taken from a patient treated with checkpoint blockade. The receptors originated from a human donor with melanoma. CDR3s include the opening cysteine and the closing phenylalanine or tryptophan. D genes are given only for firm matches. Clone size is stated in some rows and not others, as once, few, many or a class when expanded.

V	length	J	D	size	DNA	CDR3
TRBV6-5	15	TRBJ2-2	-	-	TGTGCCAGCAGTTACGGACGTCTTTGGTCCGGGGAGCTGTTTTTT	CASSYGRLWSGELFF
TRBV7-2	15	TRBJ2-3	-	-	TGTGCCAGCAGCTTACCTCCCGGTTCGGGAGATACGCAGTATTTT	CASSLPPGSGDTQYF
TRBV30	12	TRBJ1-4	-	once	TGTGCCTGGAGTGTACGGGTAAAGCAACTGTTTTTT	CAWSVRVKQLFF
TRBV7-2	15	TRBJ2-3	-	-	TGTGCCAGCACCCCATCCTACGGGACAAACGTACTGCAGTATTTT	CASTPSYGTNVLQYF
TRBV29-1	15	TRBJ2-7	-	-	TGCAGCGTTGAGAGATCCGGGGGTCAAGTCTACGAGCAGTACTTC	CSVERSGGQVYEQYF
TRBV2	15	TRBJ2-2	-	once	TGTGCCAGTAGGGGCAGGGGAGGATATGCCGGGGAGCTGTTTTTT	CASRGRGGYAGELFF
TRBV29-1	14	TRBJ2-7	-	-	TGCAGCGTTGAAGATAGCCAGGGAGCCTACGAGCAGTACTTC	CSVEDSQGAYEQYF
TRBV15	14	TRBJ2-7	-	-	TGTGCCACCAGCAGAGCCGGGACTTCCTACGAGCAGTACTTC	CATSRAGTSYEQYF
TRBV6-5	15	TRBJ2-1	TRBD2	-	TGTGCCAGCAGTTCGGGACTAGCGGGAGCAAATGAGCAGTTCTTC	CASSSGLAGANEQFF
TRBV7-9	13	TRBJ2-3	-	-	TGTGCCAGCAGCCCGGGGAGTACAGATACGCAGTATTTT	CASSPGSTDTQYF
TRBV6-6	15	TRBJ1-5	-	-	TGTGCCAGCGTAGTACAGCCTTCTCCCAATCAGCCCCAGCATTTT	CASVVQPSPNQPQHF
TRBV25-1	15	TRBJ2-7	-	once	TGTGCCAGCAGTGAAGGGGGGGGACAGACCTACGAGCAGTACTTC	CASSEGGGQTYEQYF
TRBV7-9	16	TRBJ2-5	-	-	TGTGCCAGCGAGGCCCAACCTATTGATTACCAAGAGACCCAGTACTTC	CASEAQPIDYQETQYF
TRBV9	15	TRBJ1-6	-	-	TGTGCCAGCAGCGCCGAAGGGGGATATAATTCACCCCTCCACTTT	CASSAEGGYNSPLHF
TRBV21-1	13	TRBJ2-5	-	-	TGTGCCAGCAGCAAGGGACAGGGGGAGACCCAGTACTTC	CASSKGQGETQYF
TRBV23-1	13	TRBJ2-7	-	-	TGCGCCAGCACCGGACAGAGCTCCTACGAGCAGTACTTC	CASTGQSSYEQYF
TRBV11-3	15	TRBJ2-7	TRBD2	-	TGTGCCAGCAGCCAAATGGCGGGAGGGATATACGAGCAGTACTTC	CASSQMAGGIYEQYF
TRBV7-2	13	TRBJ2-7	-	-	TGTGCCAGCAGCCCCTCCTTTATGAACGAGCAGTACTTC	CASSPSFMNEQYF
TRBV28	16	TRBJ1-1	-	-	TGTGCCAGCAGTTTATTTGGACGCGCGGTGAACACTGAAGCTTTCTTT	CASSLFGRAVNTEAFF
TRBV5-1	13	TRBJ2-1	TRBD2	-	TGCGCCAGCAGCTTACAAGCGGGAGGGCCGAAGTTCTTC	CASSLQAGGPKFF
TRBV11-1	14	TRBJ1-4	TRBD1	-	TGTGCCAGCAGCTTGGGACAGGGGAATGAAAAACTGTTTTTT	CASSLGQGNEKLFF
TRBV5-8	14	TRBJ1-2	-	few	TGTGCCAGCAGCTGGGGCCGGGAGATCTATGGCTACACCTTC	CASSWGREIYGYTF
TRBV27	17	TRBJ2-3	TRBD2	-	TGTGCCAGCAGTTCCTGGACTAGCGGGAGCCGGGCAGATACGCAGTATTTT	CASSSWTSGSRADTQYF
TRBV27	14	TRBJ2-7	TRBD1	-	TGTGCCAGCAGTCCAAGGGGACAGGGCTACGAGCAGTACTTC	CASSPRGQGYEQYF
TRBV30	14	TRBJ1-2	-	-	TGTGCCTGGAGTGGACGCAGGGGATGGGGTGGCTACACCTTC	CAWSGRRGWGGYTF
TRBV28	15	TRBJ2-7	-	-	TGTGCCAGCAGTTTAACGGGCTCTTTTACCTACGAGCAGTACTTC	CASSLTGSFTYEQYF
TRBV27	14	TRBJ1-2	-	-	TGTGCCAGCAGCGTACAGGGAGCTAACTATGGCTACACCTTC	CASSVQGANYGYTF
TRBV2	14	TRBJ1-2	TRBD1	-	TGTGCCAGCACCCTTGACAGGGGGCTCTATGGCTACACCTTC	CASTLDRGLYGYTF